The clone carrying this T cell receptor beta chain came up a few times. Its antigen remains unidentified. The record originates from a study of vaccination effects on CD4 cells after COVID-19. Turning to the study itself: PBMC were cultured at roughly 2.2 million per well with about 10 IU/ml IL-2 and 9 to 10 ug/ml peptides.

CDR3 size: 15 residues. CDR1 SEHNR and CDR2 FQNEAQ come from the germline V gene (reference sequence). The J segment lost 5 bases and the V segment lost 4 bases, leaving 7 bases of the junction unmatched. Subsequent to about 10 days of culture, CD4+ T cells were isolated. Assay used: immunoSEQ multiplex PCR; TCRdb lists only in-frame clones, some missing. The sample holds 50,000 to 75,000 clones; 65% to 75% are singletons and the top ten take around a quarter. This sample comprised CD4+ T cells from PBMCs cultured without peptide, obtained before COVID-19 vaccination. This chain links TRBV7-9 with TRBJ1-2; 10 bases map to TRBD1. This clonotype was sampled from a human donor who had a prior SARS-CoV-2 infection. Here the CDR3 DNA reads TGTGCCAGCAGCTCCACAGACAGGGGGCGGTATGGCTACACCTTC. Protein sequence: CASSSTDRGRYGYTF.